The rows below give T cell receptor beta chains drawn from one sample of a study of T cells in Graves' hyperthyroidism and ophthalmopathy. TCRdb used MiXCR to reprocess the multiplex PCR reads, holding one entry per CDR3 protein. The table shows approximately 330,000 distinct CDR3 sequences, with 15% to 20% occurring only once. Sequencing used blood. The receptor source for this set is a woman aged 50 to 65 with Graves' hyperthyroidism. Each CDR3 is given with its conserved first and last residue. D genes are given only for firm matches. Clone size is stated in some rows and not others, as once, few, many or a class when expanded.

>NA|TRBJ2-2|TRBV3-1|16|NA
CASSHSPFAGTGELFF
TGTGCCAGCAGCCATTCCCCTTTTGCGGGCACCGGGGAGCTGTTTTTT
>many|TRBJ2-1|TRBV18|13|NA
CASSSSEGNEQFF
TGTGCCAGCTCTTCTTCAGAGGGGAATGAGCAGTTCTTC
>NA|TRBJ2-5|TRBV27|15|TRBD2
CASSSLGLGQETQYF
TGTGCCAGCAGTTCCTTGGGACTAGGTCAAGAGACCCAGTACTTC
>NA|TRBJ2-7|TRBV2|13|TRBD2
CASSERLAYEQYF
TGTGCCAGCAGTGAGAGACTAGCGTACGAGCAGTACTTC
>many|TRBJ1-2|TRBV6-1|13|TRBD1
CASRFWDRSGYTF
TGTGCCAGCAGATTCTGGGACAGAAGTGGCTACACCTTC
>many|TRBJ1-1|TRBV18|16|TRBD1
CASSPRDRGSNTEAFF
TGTGCCAGCTCACCACGGGACAGGGGGTCTAACACTGAAGCTTTCTTT
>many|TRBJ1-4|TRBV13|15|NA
CASSRSGETNEKLFF
TGTGCCAGCAGCCGATCAGGGGAAACTAATGAAAAACTGTTTTTT
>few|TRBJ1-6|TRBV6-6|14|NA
CASSYEGLESPLHF
TGTGCCAGCAGTTACGAGGGCTTAGAATCACCCCTCCACTTT
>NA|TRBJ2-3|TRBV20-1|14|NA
CGARLDGGTDTQYF
TGCGGTGCTAGGCTTGATGGGGGCACAGATACGCAGTATTTT
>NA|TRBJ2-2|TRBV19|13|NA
CASSYLNTGELFF
TGTGCCAGTAGTTACCTGAACACCGGGGAGCTGTTTTTT
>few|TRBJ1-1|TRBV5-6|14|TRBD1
CASSLPGQGTEAFF
TGTGCCAGCAGCTTACCTGGACAGGGAACTGAAGCTTTCTTT
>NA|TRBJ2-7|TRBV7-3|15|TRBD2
CASSYSSGTPYEQYF
TGTGCCAGCAGCTACAGTAGCGGGACCCCCTACGAGCAGTACTTC
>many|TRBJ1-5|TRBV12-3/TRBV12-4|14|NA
CASSLGSGVQPQHF
TGTGCCAGCAGTTTAGGTAGTGGGGTGCAGCCCCAGCATTTT
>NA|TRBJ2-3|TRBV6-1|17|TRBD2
CASRPPTLAGGQNTQYF
TGTGCCAGCAGACCCCCTACACTAGCGGGGGGGCAGAATACGCAGTATTTT
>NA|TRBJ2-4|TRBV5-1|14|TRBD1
CASSYGTGSDIQYF
TGTGCCAGCAGCTACGGGACAGGGAGTGACATTCAGTACTTC
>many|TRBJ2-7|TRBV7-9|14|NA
CASSPYQGAYEQYF
TGTGCCAGCAGCCCATACCAAGGGGCCTACGAGCAGTACTTC
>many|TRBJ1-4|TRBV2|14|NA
CASSEARQQEKLFF
TGTGCCAGCAGTGAAGCGCGACAGCAAGAAAAACTGTTTTTT
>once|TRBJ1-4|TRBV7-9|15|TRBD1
CASSLGQGGDEKLFF
TGTGCCAGCAGCTTAGGCCAGGGGGGGGATGAAAAACTGTTTTTT
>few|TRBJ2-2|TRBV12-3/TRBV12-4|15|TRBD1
CASSPRTGGDGELFF
TGTGCCAGCAGTCCAAGGACAGGGGGCGACGGGGAGCTGTTTTTT
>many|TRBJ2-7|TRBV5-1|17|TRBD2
CASSQRTSGMDSYEQYF
TGCGCCAGCAGCCAGAGGACTAGCGGGATGGACTCCTACGAGCAGTACTTC
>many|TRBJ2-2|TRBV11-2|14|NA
CASSLGGRGEELFF
TGTGCCAGCAGCCTAGGGGGTCGCGGCGAGGAGCTGTTTTTT
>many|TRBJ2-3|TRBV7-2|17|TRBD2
CASSFPRAGVGTDTQYF
TGTGCCAGCAGCTTTCCCCGAGCGGGAGTTGGGACAGATACGCAGTATTTT
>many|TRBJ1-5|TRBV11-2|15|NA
CASSLEVSPNQPQHF
TGTGCCAGCAGCTTAGAGGTCTCACCCAATCAGCCCCAGCATTTT
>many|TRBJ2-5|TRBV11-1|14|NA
CASSSTAQGETQYF
TGTGCCAGCAGCTCGACAGCTCAGGGAGAGACCCAGTACTTC
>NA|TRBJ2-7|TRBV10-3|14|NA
CAISEVIQEVEQYF
TGTGCCATCAGTGAGGTCATACAGGAAGTCGAGCAGTACTTC
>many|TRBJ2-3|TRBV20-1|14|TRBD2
CSAGPGTSRDTQYF
TGCAGTGCGGGTCCCGGGACTAGTCGGGATACGCAGTATTTT
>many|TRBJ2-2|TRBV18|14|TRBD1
CASSPTGDTGELFF
TGTGCCAGCTCACCGACAGGGGACACCGGGGAGCTGTTTTTT
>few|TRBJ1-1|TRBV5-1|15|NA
CASSARTALNTEAFF
TGCGCCAGCAGCGCCCGGACAGCGTTGAACACTGAAGCTTTCTTT
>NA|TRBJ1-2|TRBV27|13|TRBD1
CASSDQGAGGYTF
TGTGCCAGCAGTGATCAGGGGGCAGGAGGCTACACCTTC
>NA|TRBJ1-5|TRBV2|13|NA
CASSEAGSQPQHF
TGTGCCAGCAGTGAAGCGGGGAGTCAGCCCCAGCATTTT
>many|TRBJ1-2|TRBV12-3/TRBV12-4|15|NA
CASSGHMAANYGYTF
TGTGCCAGCAGTGGACACATGGCAGCTAACTATGGCTACACCTTC
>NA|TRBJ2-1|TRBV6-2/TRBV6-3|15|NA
CASSGFLLLYNEQFF
TGTGCCAGCAGTGGCTTTCTCCTCCTTTACAATGAGCAGTTCTTC
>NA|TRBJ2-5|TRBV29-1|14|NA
CSVGSVALQETQYF
TGCAGCGTTGGGTCGGTTGCGCTACAAGAGACCCAGTACTTC
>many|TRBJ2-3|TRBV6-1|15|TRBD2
CASSERALAVFPQYF
TGTGCCAGCAGTGAACGGGCACTAGCGGTATTCCCGCAGTATTTT
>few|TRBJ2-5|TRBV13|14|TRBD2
CASSQRAGDETQYF
TGTGCCAGCAGCCAAAGGGCGGGGGATGAGACCCAGTACTTC
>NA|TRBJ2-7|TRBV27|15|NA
CASSLSDGAAYEQYF
TGTGCCAGCAGTTTATCAGATGGGGCAGCCTACGAGCAGTACTTC
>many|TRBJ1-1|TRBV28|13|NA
CASSFWGGTEAFF
TGTGCCAGCAGTTTCTGGGGGGGAACTGAAGCTTTCTTT
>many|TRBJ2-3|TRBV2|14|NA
CASSANPSTDTQYF
TGTGCCAGCAGTGCAAACCCTAGCACAGATACGCAGTATTTT
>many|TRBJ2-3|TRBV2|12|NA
CASWDRTDTQYF
TGTGCCAGCTGGGACCGCACAGATACGCAGTATTTT
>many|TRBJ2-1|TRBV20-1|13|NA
CSARVQGRNEQFF
TGCAGTGCTAGAGTGCAGGGGCGGAATGAGCAGTTCTTC
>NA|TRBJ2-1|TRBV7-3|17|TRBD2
CASSSKPRGAMGNEQFF
TGTGCCAGCAGCTCGAAGCCGCGGGGGGCCATGGGGAATGAGCAGTTCTTC
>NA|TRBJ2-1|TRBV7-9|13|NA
CASRVSRGNEQFF
TGTGCCAGCAGAGTTTCCCGGGGCAATGAGCAGTTCTTC
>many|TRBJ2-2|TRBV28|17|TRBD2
CASSLHYPGLAAGELFF
TGTGCCAGCAGCCTCCATTACCCGGGACTAGCAGCCGGGGAGCTGTTTTTT
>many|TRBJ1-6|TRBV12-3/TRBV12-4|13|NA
CASSFLGHSPLHF
TGTGCCAGCAGTTTTTTAGGTCATTCACCCCTCCACTTT
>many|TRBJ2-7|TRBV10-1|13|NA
CASSATGFYEQYF
TGCGCCAGCAGCGCCACAGGGTTCTACGAGCAGTACTTC
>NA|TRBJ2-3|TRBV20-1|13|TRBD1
CSARQLGGDTQYF
TGCAGTGCACGTCAACTAGGGGGCGATACGCAGTATTTT
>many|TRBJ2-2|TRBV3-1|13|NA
CASSQTNTGELFF
TGTGCCAGCAGCCAAACGAACACCGGGGAGCTGTTTTTT
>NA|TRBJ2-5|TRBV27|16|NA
CASSLSRTSRQETQYF
TGTGCCAGCAGTTTATCCCGGACCAGCAGGCAAGAGACCCAGTACTTC
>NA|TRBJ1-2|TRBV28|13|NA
CASSPGQSSGCTF
TGTGCCAGCAGCCCCGGACAGTCCTCTGGCTGCACCTTC
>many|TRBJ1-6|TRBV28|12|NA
CASSAFNSPLHF
TGTGCCAGCAGCGCCTTTAATTCACCCCTCCACTTT
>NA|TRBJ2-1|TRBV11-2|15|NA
CASSSTANTYNEQFF
TGTGCCAGCAGCTCGACAGCAAACACCTACAATGAGCAGTTCTTC
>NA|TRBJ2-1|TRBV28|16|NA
CASSFWDSSSYNEQFF
TGTGCCAGCAGTTTCTGGGACTCAAGCTCCTACAATGAGCAGTTCTTC
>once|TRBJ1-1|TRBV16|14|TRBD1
CASSWGQVVTEAFF
TGTGCCAGCAGCTGGGGACAGGTTGTCACTGAAGCTTTCTTT
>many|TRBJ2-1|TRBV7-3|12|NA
CASSLDGNEQFF
TGTGCCAGCAGCTTAGATGGAAATGAGCAGTTCTTC